This T cell receptor (beta chain) appears in the sequencing data of a study of Graves' ophthalmopathy and Graves' hyperthyroidism. Aged 18 to 65, the patients with hyperthyroidism had under 2 months' duration and were newly diagnosed. Reliance was placed on clinical symptoms, serum thyroxine, TRAb, thyroid ultrasound and orbital computed tomography for diagnosis. Deletions cut 5 bases from V and 2 bases from J, with 13 bases between. CDR3 length: 14 amino acids. Germline V gene sequence: CDR1 SEHNR, CDR2 FQNEAQ (reference sequence). Study conclusions and caveats: The study's model predicted ophthalmopathy progression at 65% to 71% sensitivity and 72% to 75% specificity. Clonotypes were expanded in thyroid at above 0.001 frequency, and most also appeared in blood.

For repertoire sequencing, the TCR beta CDR3 regions were amplified from RNA transcripts. An initial RT-PCR round employing HTBI primers preceded a second-round multiplex PCR. TCRdb re-analysed the multiplex PCR reads in MiXCR, keeping a single row per CDR3 protein. The sample contains over a million distinct CDR3 sequences, about two fifths of which appear only once. This clonotype appeared many times. The antigen remains undetermined. The TCR sequence derives from an adult man with Graves' hyperthyroidism. J is TRBJ2-7 and V is TRBV7-9; D is perhaps TRBD2 (5 bases). The source material was peripheral blood or thyroid tissue (not recorded which). As DNA, the CDR3 is TGTGCCAGCAGCCGCGGAGGCTTTACCTACGAGCAGTACTTC. Translating it yields CASSRGGFTYEQYF. Supplemented by reference TRBV7-9 and TRBJ2-7, the full variable domain reads DTGVSQNPRHKITKRGQNVTFRCDPISEHNRLYWYRQTLGQGPEFLTYFQNEAQLEKSRLLSDRFSAERPKGSFSTLEIQRTEQGDSAMYLCASSRGGFTYEQYFGPGTRLTVT.